The source of this T cell receptor beta chain is a study of shared clonotypes between healthy human individuals. As for the study in general: With ages of 18 to 49, the donors were a couple of women and three men.

Naive CD4+ cells were CD45RA-selected; the remaining cells were memory. The CDR3 covers 14 residues. The V gene's germline CDR1 is LNHDA and CDR2 SQIVND (reference sequence). With 7 bases removed from V and 4 bases from J, the gap between germline ends came to 15 bases. Measured with immunoSEQ multiplex PCR; TCRdb has only the in-frame clones, and not every one. In the table there are some 2,500,000 clones, 80% to 95% of which are singletons. The study's findings and limits: Blood was the only sampled material, and tissue repertoires likely differ.

About this clone itself: As yet, its antigen is unknown.

Sequenced: naive CD4+ T cells from PBMCs. Subset described: CD45RA+ positively selected. The clonotype was recovered from a man between 18 and 29 years old in good health. Some clones in this sample may be carry-over from other donors' samples. The gene calls are TRBV19 and TRBJ2-3, with D possibly TRBD1 on 5 matching bases. The CDR3 reads CASKPPGNSDTQYF. The CDR3 region has the DNA TGTGCCAGTAAGCCCCCAGGGAACTCAGATACGCAGTATTTT.